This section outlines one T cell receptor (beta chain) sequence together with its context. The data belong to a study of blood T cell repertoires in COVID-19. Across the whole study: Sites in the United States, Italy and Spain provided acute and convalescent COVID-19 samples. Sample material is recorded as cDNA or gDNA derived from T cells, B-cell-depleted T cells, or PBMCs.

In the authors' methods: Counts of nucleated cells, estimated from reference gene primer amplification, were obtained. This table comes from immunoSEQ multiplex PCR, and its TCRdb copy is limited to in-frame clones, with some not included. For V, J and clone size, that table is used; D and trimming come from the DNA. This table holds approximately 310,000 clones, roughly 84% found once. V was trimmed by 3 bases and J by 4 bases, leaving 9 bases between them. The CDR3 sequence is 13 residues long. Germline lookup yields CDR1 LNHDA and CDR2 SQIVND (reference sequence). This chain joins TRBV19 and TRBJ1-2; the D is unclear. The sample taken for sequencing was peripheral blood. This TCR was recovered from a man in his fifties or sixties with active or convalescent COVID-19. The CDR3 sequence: CASSMSAAYGYTF. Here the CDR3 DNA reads TGTGCCAGTAGTATGTCTGCGGCCTATGGCTACACCTTC.